This T cell receptor beta chain is from a study of Ad26.COV2.S vaccination and SARS-CoV-2 variants. The wider study: Once or twice, 56 days apart, Ad26.COV2.S was delivered intramuscularly. Points from the study as a whole: Placebo recipients and vaccine recipients were similar in non-spike TCR breadth. Vaccine recipients showed a spike-specific TCR breadth that was higher than in placebo recipients.

Stated treatment: 15 to 20 received Ad26.COV2.S at low or high dose, single or two shots; several received placebo; per-sample allocation not given. The study sampled participants on day 63 after the first vaccine or placebo injection. Assay used: immunoSEQ multiplex PCR; TCRdb lists only in-frame clones, some missing. The table lists more than 300,000 clones, approximately 80% of them singletons, with roughly 2% in the top ten. The sample holds one count of this clone. Its cognate antigen is unknown. The trim removed 0 bases at V and 5 bases at J, leaving 8 bases unmatched. CDR3 size: 16 residues. Germline V gives CDR1 MNHEY, CDR2 SVGAGI.

The sequence came from a person aged 18-65 years who received the Ad26.COV2.S COVID-19 vaccine or a placebo. The sequencing used peripheral blood, collected in a trial of Ad26.COV2.S vaccine versus placebo. This chain uses TRBV6-5 with TRBJ1-1, with TRBD1 matching over 8 bases. The CDR3 bases are TGTGCCAGCAGTTACTCCCGGACAGGGTTGGGGACTGAAGCTTTCTTT. Its protein product is CASSYSRTGLGTEAFF.